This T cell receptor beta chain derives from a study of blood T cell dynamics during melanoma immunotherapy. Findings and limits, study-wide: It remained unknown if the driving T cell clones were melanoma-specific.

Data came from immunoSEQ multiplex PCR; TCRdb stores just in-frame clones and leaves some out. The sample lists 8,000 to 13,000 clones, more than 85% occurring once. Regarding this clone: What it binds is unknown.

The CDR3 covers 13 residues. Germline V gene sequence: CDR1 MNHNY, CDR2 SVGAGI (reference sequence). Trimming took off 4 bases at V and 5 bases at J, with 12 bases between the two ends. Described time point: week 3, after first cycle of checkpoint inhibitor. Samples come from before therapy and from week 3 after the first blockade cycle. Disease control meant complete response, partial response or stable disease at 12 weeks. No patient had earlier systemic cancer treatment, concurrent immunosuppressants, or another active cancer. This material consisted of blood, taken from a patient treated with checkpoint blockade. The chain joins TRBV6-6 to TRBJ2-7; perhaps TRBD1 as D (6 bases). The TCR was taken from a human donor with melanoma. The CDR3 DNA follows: TGTGCCAGCAGTTTCAGGGGCCCCCACGAGCAGTACTTC. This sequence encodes CASSFRGPHEQYF.